Shown below are 7 T cell receptor beta chains from a single sample sequenced in a study of T cells in Graves' hyperthyroidism and ophthalmopathy. Amplified TCR beta CDR3 regions came from RNA transcripts. The HTBI primer set was used in a first-round RT-PCR of the TCR CDR3. MiXCR was run by TCRdb on the multiplex PCR reads, yielding one entry per CDR3 protein. The sample has some 600,000 distinct CDR3 sequences; around 13% are singletons. The sample comprised blood. The receptors originated from a woman aged 30 to 39 with Graves' hyperthyroidism that later progressed to Graves' ophthalmopathy.

This clonotype was detected only a few times. V gene TRBV12-3 or TRBV12-4 combines with J gene TRBJ1-2, with 7 bases lining up with TRBD1. The V segment lost 5 bases and the J segment 8 bases; nucleotides outside the gene matches: 8. This CDR3 has 13 residues. CDR3 region: CASSGQGGRGYTF. CDR3 coding DNA: TGTGCCAGCAGTGGTCAGGGGGGGCGGGGCTACACCTTC.

In its sample, this clonotype was seen many times. The rearrangement links TRBV7-2 to TRBJ1-2; tentatively, D is TRBD1 (6 bases). Germline lookup yields CDR1 SGHTA and CDR2 FQGNSA. This CDR3 spans 14 amino acids. V lost 1 base and J lost 6, with 12 bases in between. The CDR3 here is CASSLVRGGDGYTF. For the CDR3, the DNA is TGTGCCAGCAGCTTAGTTAGGGGGGGAGATGGCTACACCTTC.

This clonotype has just a few counts. The chain recombines TRBV7-3 with TRBJ2-2, with 7 bases matching TRBD2. V was pared by 5 bases and J by 0 bases, with 6 bases of the junction left unmatched. The germline gives CDR1 SGHTA, CDR2 FQGTGA. The CDR3 is made up of 16 amino acids. The CDR3 loop reads CASSLKAGANTGELFF. In nucleotides, the CDR3 is TGTGCCAGCAGCCTCAAGGCGGGGGCGAACACCGGGGAGCTGTTTTTT.

This clonotype has ten or more counts. The chain employs TRBV12-3 or TRBV12-4 and TRBJ1-5, with D hard to call. The CDR3 totals 14 residues. Trimming pared 6 bases from V and 3 bases from J, leaving 12 bases between. CDR3 DNA: TGTGCCAGCAGCTCGGACGGTATCAATCAGCCCCAGCATTTT. Translating gives CASSSDGINQPQHF.

Many counts were recorded for this clonotype. The gene calls are TRBV2 and TRBJ1-6; D is undetermined. V shed 1 base and J shed 6 bases, with 7 bases lying between them. The CDR3 spans 14 residues. Germline V gene data show CDR1 as SNHLY and CDR2 as FYNNEI. The CDR3 region is CASSEGVSNSPLHF. CDR3 nucleotides: TGTGCCAGCAGTGAAGGGGTTAGTAATTCACCCCTCCACTTT. The entire variable domain, with the rest obtained from reference TRBV2 and TRBJ1-6, is as follows: EPEVTQTPSHQVTQMGQEVILRCVPISNHLYFYWYRQILGQKVEFLVSFYNNEISEKSEIFDDQFSVERPDGSNFTLKIRSTKLEDSAMYFCASSEGVSNSPLHFGNGTRLTVT.

This clonotype was seen ten or more times. The gene calls are TRBV20-1 and TRBJ1-4; tentatively, D is TRBD1 (5 bases). Trimming left V 3 bases short and J 5 bases short, with 13 bases between. The CDR3 spans 14 residues. Germline CDR1 reads DFQATT; CDR2 reads SNEGSKA (reference sequence). The CDR3 is CSARGTAQNEKLFF. In DNA, the CDR3 is TGCAGTGCTAGGGGGACGGCGCAGAATGAAAAACTGTTTTTT.

This clonotype was seen many times. The J gene is TRBJ1-5, the V gene TRBV19; the match to TRBD1 covers 10 bases. Germline values: CDR1 LNHDA, CDR2 SQIVND (reference sequence). CDR3 length: 15 amino acids. Trimming removed 7 bases from V and 6 bases from J; junction bases left unmatched: 9. In DNA, the CDR3 is TGTGCCAGTAACGGGGACAGGGGATTGGGTCAGCCCCAGCATTTT. Its translation: CASNGDRGLGQPQHF.